The T cell receptor beta chain described here comes from a study of blood T cells in healthy people across ages. With V trimmed by 0 bases and J by 4 bases, 5 bases remained unmatched. The CDR3 is made up of 16 amino acids. Points from the study as a whole: Diversity was higher, and naive CD4+ cells more numerous, in long-lived donors than in aged donors. PBMCs went unsorted, and a conclusive naive versus antigen-experienced comparison was therefore prevented. Samples with more naive T cells showed higher observed beta diversity.

PCR was performed a second time for about 7 to 12 cycles using a sample-barcoded 5' primer and a J-beta primer mix. TCRdb independently ran MiXCR on the 5' RACE reads; one entry per CDR3 protein. This sample has 950,000 to 1,200,000 distinct CDR3 sequences, with 30% to 40% found just once. Concerning this clonotype itself: What it binds is unknown.

Total RNA extracted from each sample amounted to at least 5.5 micrograms. The source material was blood. The receptor was derived from a man younger than 35 in good health. The rearrangement uses TRBV12-3 or TRBV12-4 and TRBJ1-2; 10 bases align to TRBD1. The CDR3 sequence is CASSLAGTGASYGYTF. In DNA form, the CDR3 reads TGTGCCAGCAGTTTAGCCGGGACAGGGGCATCCTATGGCTACACCTTC.